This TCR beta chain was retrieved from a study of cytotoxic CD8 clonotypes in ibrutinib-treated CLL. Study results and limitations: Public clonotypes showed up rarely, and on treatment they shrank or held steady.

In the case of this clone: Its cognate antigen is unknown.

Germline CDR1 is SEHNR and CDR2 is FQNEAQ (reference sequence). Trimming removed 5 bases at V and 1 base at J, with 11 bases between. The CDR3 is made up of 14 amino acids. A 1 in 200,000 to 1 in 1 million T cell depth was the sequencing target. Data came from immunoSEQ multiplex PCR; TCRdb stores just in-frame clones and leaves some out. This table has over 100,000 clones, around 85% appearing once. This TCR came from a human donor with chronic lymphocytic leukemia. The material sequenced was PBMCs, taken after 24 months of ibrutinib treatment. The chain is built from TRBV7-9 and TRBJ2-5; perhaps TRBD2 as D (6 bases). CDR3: CASSQSGFQETQYF. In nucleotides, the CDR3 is TGTGCCAGCAGCCAGAGCGGGTTCCAAGAGACCCAGTACTTC.